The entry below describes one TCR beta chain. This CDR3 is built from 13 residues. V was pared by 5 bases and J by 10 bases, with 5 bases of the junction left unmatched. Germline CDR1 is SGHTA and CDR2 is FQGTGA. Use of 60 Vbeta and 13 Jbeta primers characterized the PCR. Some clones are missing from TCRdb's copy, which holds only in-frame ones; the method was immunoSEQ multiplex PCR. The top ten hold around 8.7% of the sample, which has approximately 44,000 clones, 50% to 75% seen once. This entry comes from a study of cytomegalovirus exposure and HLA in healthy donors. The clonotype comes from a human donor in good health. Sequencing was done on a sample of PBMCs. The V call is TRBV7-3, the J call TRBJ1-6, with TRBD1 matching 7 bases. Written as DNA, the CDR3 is TGTGCCAGCAGCCAAGGGGGCAGCTCACCCCTCCACTTT. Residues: CASSQGGSSPLHF.